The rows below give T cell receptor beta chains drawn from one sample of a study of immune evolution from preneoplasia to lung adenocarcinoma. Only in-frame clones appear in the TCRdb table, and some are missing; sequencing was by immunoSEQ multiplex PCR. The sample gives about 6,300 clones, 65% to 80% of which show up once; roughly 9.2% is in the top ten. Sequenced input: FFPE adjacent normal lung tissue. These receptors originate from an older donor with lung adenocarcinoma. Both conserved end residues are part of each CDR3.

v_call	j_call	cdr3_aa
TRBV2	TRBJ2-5	CASTIRGGVQETQYF
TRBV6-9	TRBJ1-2	CASSYSPDRAGGYTF
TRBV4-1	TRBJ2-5	CASSQDPGGLETQYF
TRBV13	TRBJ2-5	CASSPGTGQETQYF
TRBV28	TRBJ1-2	CASSLTGGAAYGYTF
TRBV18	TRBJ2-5	CASSPLQVETQYF
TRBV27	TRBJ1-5	CASSYRRDTNQPQHF
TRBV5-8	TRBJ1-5	CASSLSSLNQPQHF
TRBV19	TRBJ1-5	CASSKGQGGQPQHF
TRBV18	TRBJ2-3	CASSPTRGGTDTQYF
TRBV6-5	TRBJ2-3	CASSYSSTTDTQYF
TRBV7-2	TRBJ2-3	CASSQDRGRDTQYF
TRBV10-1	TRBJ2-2	CASSELTGNTGELFF
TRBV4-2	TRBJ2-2	CASSPESSGIDTGELFF
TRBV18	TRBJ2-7	CASSLLAGEGYEQYF
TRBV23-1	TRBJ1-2	CASSPPGGFYGYTF
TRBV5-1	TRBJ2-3	CASTLAGGPTDTQYF
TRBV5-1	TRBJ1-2	CASRQQTGLNYGYTF
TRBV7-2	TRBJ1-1	CASSLRNGAFF